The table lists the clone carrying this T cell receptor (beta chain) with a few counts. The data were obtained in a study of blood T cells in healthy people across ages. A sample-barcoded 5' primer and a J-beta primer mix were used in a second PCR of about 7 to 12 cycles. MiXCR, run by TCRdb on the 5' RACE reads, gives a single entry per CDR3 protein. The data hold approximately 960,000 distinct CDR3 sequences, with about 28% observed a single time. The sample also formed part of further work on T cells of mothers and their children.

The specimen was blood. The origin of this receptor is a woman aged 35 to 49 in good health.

CDR3 sequence: CASSLMGLAGQGSYNEQFF. The CDR3 DNA sequence: TGTGCCAGCAGCTTAATGGGACTAGCGGGACAGGGGTCCTACAATGAGCAGTTCTTC. The chain couples TRBV7-2 to TRBJ2-1; the match to TRBD2 covers 13 bases. Germline CDR1 and CDR2: SGHTA and FQGNSA. Unmatched junction bases numbered 8, after V lost 2 bases and J lost 1 base. The CDR3 covers 19 residues.